Included here is one TCR beta chain sequence, with context. Its antigen is unknown. This table comes from immunoSEQ multiplex PCR, and its TCRdb copy is limited to in-frame clones, with some not included. The sample gives 98,000 or so clones, about 85% of which show up once; about 0.8% is in the top ten. Peripheral blood came from all dose cohorts at three timepoints. This entry comes from a study of OX40 agonist ivuxolimab in advanced cancers. At the level of the study: Intravenous ivuxolimab was administered to patients every 2 weeks at 0.01 to 10 mg/kg. Overall study results and limits: At 0.1 to 3.0 mg/kg and by week 6, clonal expansion occurred in CD4+ and CD8+ blood T cells.

The V gene lost 6 bases and the J gene lost 5 bases, with 19 bases spanning the gap. This CDR3 contains 15 residues. Germline CDR1 and CDR2: ENHRY and SYGVKD. The source material was CD4+ or CD8+ T cells sorted from blood, sampled in a trial of the OX40 agonist ivuxolimab. This sequence originates from an adult with an advanced solid tumor such as melanoma, head and neck, liver or kidney cancer. This sequence joins TRBV10-3 and TRBJ2-5, with D possibly TRBD2 on 5 matching bases. The CDR3 nucleotides are TGTGCCATCAGGAGGGCAGGAGCGAACGGGGAGACCCAGTACTTC. This encodes CAIRRAGANGETQYF.